One and the same sample provided the 22 T cell receptor beta chains below, sequenced in a study of blood T cell repertoires in COVID-19. Profiling relied on immunoSEQ multiplex PCR, and the TCRdb table lists in-frame clones only, not all of them. The repertoire holds fewer than 200,000 clones, with less than 85% as singletons. Sequenced input: peripheral blood. These receptor sequences come from a human donor in a cohort sampled during active COVID-19.

This chain links TRBV10-3 with TRBJ2-1, with D possibly matching TRBD2 (7 bases). The CDR3 has 14 amino acids. Trimming took off 3 bases at V and 8 bases at J, with 14 bases between the two ends. Looked up from germline, CDR1 is ENHRY and CDR2 is SYGVKD. The DNA of the CDR3 is TGTGCCATCAGTGACGCGGGGGCTGGGGATGAGCAGTTCTTC. Translated, it gives CAISDAGAGDEQFF.

The count of this clone is one. In DNA form, the CDR3 reads TGTGCCAGTAGTATTCGGTTTTTT. Translated, it gives CASSIRFF. The V call is TRBV19, the J call TRBJ1-4; D remains ambiguous. The CDR3 extends over 8 amino acids. V lost 3 bases and J 16 bases, leaving 3 bases between the germline ends. Germline lookup yields CDR1 LNHDA and CDR2 SQIVND (reference sequence).

The rearrangement links TRBV19 to TRBJ1-5; TRBD1 is a possible D gene (6 bases). The CDR3 runs 15 residues. Germline V gene lookup returns CDR1 LNHDA and CDR2 SQIVND (reference sequence). Trimming removed 2 bases from V and 5 bases from J, with 13 bases in between. Here the CDR3 reads CASSIPGQFDQPQHF. CDR3 in DNA: TGTGCCAGTAGTATACCCGGACAGTTTGATCAGCCCCAGCATTTT.

The chain has TRBV3-1 (or the pseudogene TRBV3-2) and TRBJ2-3; the match to TRBD1 covers 7 bases. Germline V CDR1 and CDR2: LGHDT, YNNKEL (reference sequence). Trimming took 0 bases from V and 8 from J; bases not matched to a gene: 14. CDR3 size: 17 residues. The CDR3 DNA follows: TGTGCCAGCAGCCAAGATTGGGGACAGCGCGATTTCGGTACGCAGTATTTT. It encodes CASSQDWGQRDFGTQYF.

This clone was found once. This chain uses TRBV3-1 (or the pseudogene TRBV3-2) with TRBJ2-5; unclear D gene. The CDR3 consists of 11 residues. Looked up from germline, CDR1 is LGHDT and CDR2 is YNNKEL (reference sequence). The ends were cut back, 0 bases at V and 8 bases at J, with 4 bases in the middle. The CDR3 DNA follows: TGTGCCAGCAGCCAAGATAGCACCCAGTACTTC. This encodes CASSQDSTQYF.

This sequence joins TRBV2 and TRBJ1-1, with 8 bases aligning to TRBD1. Per the germline V gene, CDR1 is SNHLY and CDR2 is FYNNEI. This CDR3 comprises 13 residues. V shed 11 bases and J 1 base; nucleotides not matched to a gene: 6. CDR3: CAAEDRANTEAFF. The CDR3 DNA follows: TGTGCCGCAGAGGACAGGGCGAACACTGAAGCTTTCTTT.

CDR3 amino acids: CASSHLTTGPGNTIYF. DNA of the CDR3: TGCGCCAGCAGCCACCTAACGACAGGGCCTGGAAACACCATATATTTT. The rearrangement links TRBV4-1 to TRBJ1-3; 7 bases line up with TRBD1. There are 16 residues in the CDR3. Germline V gene lookup returns CDR1 MGHRA and CDR2 YSYEKL. V lost 3 bases to trimming and J lost 2 bases; unmatched junction nucleotides: 7.

The chain's CDR3 is CASSNKLPRSTDTQYF. The DNA for the CDR3 is TGTGCCAGCAGTAATAAACTCCCTCGAAGCACAGATACGCAGTATTTT. The chain joins TRBV6-6 to TRBJ2-3; D gene ambiguous. The CDR3 sequence is 16 residues long. Trimming removed 5 bases from V and 0 bases from J, with 15 bases in between. Germline CDR1 MNHNY, CDR2 SVGAGI (reference sequence).

V and J are TRBV15 and TRBJ2-3; tentatively, D is TRBD1 (5 bases). The V end lost 6 bases, the J end lost 0 bases, and 13 bases lay between the germline ends. This CDR3 has 15 residues. The germline CDR1 and CDR2 sequences are LNHNV and YYDKDF (reference sequence). DNA for the CDR3: TGTGCCACCAGTTCCAGGGATACTAGCACAGATACGCAGTATTTT. Its protein product is CATSSRDTSTDTQYF.

V usage is TRBV20-1 and J usage is TRBJ2-5; D gene ambiguous. Deletions cut 7 bases from V and 5 bases from J, with 8 bases between. CDR1 is DFQATT and CDR2 is SNEGSKA in the germline V gene (reference sequence). The CDR3 extends over 10 amino acids. The CDR3 is CSVRGETQYF. The CDR3 DNA sequence: TGCAGTGTGCGCGGCGAGACCCAGTACTTC.

The chain carries TRBV4-1 and TRBJ1-3; 7 positions match TRBD1. V shed 1 base and J 2 bases; nucleotides not matched to a gene: 8. Germline assignment: CDR1 MGHRA and CDR2 YSYEKL. The CDR3 has 17 residues. This CDR3 reads CASSQGGQSRAGNTIYF. The CDR3, as DNA: TGCGCCAGCAGCCAAGGGGGACAGTCTCGAGCTGGAAACACCATATATTTT.

The chain couples TRBV5-6 to TRBJ1-1; D remains unclear. Germline assignment: CDR1 SGHDT and CDR2 YYEEEE. This CDR3 has 13 residues. Trimming pared 2 bases from V and 13 bases from J, leaving 18 bases between. The CDR3 loop reads CASSFERVGFGFF. The DNA of the CDR3 is TGTGCCAGCAGCTTCGAGAGGGTAGGTTTCGGTTTCTTT.

The chain is built from TRBV11-3 and TRBJ1-1, with TRBD1 matching over 7 bases. The CDR3 totals 15 residues. The V gene end was trimmed by 2 bases and the J gene end by 3 bases; junction bases not matched to a gene: 6. Germline CDR1 reads SGHNT; CDR2 reads YENEEA. The CDR3 nucleotides read TGTGCCAGCAGCTTAAGGGACAGTGTGTACACTGAAGCTTTCTTT. It yields the protein CASSLRDSVYTEAFF.

The chain combines TRBV27 with TRBJ2-1, with 9 positions matching TRBD2. Germline values: CDR1 MNHEY, CDR2 SMNVEV (reference sequence). The junction had 7 bases not matched to a gene; V was cut back by 5 bases and J by 2 bases. The CDR3 length is 16 residues. The CDR3 nucleotides read TGTGCCAGCAGTCTCTCTAGCGGGGAAGCCTACAATGAGCAGTTCTTC. Translating it yields CASSLSSGEAYNEQFF.

This clone was seen just once. This chain joins TRBV5-4 and TRBJ1-1; TRBD1 matches 9 bases. The CDR3 runs to 14 residues. V dropped 3 bases and J dropped 2; count of bases not matched to a gene: 2. CDR1 SGHNT and CDR2 YYREEE come from the germline V gene (reference sequence). For the CDR3, the DNA is TGTGCCAGCAGCTGGGGACAGGGAAACACTGAAGCTTTCTTT. It is translated as CASSWGQGNTEAFF.

The chain carries TRBV13 and TRBJ2-7, with D perhaps matching TRBD1 (6 bases). Germline loops: CDR1 PRHDT, CDR2 FYEKMQ (reference sequence). With 6 bases removed from V and 7 bases from J, the gap between germline ends came to 19 bases. This CDR3 is built from 14 residues. CDR3 sequence: CASSRPSTGSEQYF. CDR3 nucleotide sequence: TGTGCCAGCAGTCGCCCATCGACAGGATCGGAGCAGTACTTC.

A note on this clone: One end of the junction does not line up with germline, which may come from a read error. Other DNA variants within this sample encode the same CDR3. The genes are TRBV9 and TRBJ1-3, with TRBD1 identical over 8 bases. The CDR3 sequence is 15 residues long. Germline loops: CDR1 SGDLS, CDR2 YYNGEE. The CDR3 DNA reads TGCGCCAGCAGCTCAGGGGGCAGACTCGGAAACACCATATATTTT. Protein product: CASSSGGRLGNTIYF.

This chain links TRBV3-1 (or the pseudogene TRBV3-2) with TRBJ1-1; D unresolved. Trimming stripped 4 bases from V and 4 bases from J, with 19 bases between. The CDR3 is made up of 16 amino acids. The germline gives CDR1 LGHDT, CDR2 YNNKEL (reference sequence). CDR3 residues: CASSRRVGYEGTEAFF. DNA for the CDR3: TGTGCCAGCAGCCGACGGGTGGGGTACGAGGGCACTGAAGCTTTCTTT.

The rearrangement uses TRBV2 and TRBJ2-7; tentative D call: TRBD2 (5 bases). Trimming stripped 7 bases from V and 3 bases from J, with 25 bases between. Per the germline V gene, CDR1 is SNHLY and CDR2 is FYNNEI. The CDR3 is made up of 17 amino acids. The CDR3, as DNA: TGTGCCAGCACCGAAGGGAGTGATCACCTCATAAACTACGAGCAGTACTTC. Residues: CASTEGSDHLINYEQYF.

J is TRBJ2-3 and V is TRBV3-1 (or the pseudogene TRBV3-2), with D maybe TRBD1 (6 bases). Per germline, CDR1 LGHDT and CDR2 YNNKEL (reference sequence). The V and J ends lost 2 bases and 5 bases respectively, with 11 bases between them. CDR3 length equals 14 residues. CDR3 sequence (DNA): TGTGCCAGCAGCCAATGGGACACCGGAGATACGCAGTATTTT. Residues: CASSQWDTGDTQYF.

V and J are TRBV19 and TRBJ2-7, with D possibly matching TRBD1 (6 bases). Germline CDR1 LNHDA, CDR2 SQIVND (reference sequence). This CDR3 region has 17 residues. Trimming took off 2 bases at V and 0 bases at J, with 17 bases between the two ends. The DNA for the CDR3 is TGTGCCAGTAGTATAACGGGACACCGTTCCAACTCCTACGAGCAGTACTTC. Protein: CASSITGHRSNSYEQYF.

The gene calls are TRBV29-1 and TRBJ1-1, with 9 bases identical to TRBD1. This CDR3 is 13 amino acids long. V lost 5 bases to trimming and J lost 4 bases; unmatched junction nucleotides: 5. The germline gives CDR1 SQVTM, CDR2 ANQGSEA. The CDR3 sequence is CSVHQDRGTEAFF. The CDR3 DNA follows: TGCAGCGTTCATCAGGACAGGGGCACTGAAGCTTTCTTT. The entire variable domain, with the rest obtained from reference TRBV29-1 and TRBJ1-1, is as follows: SAVISQKPSRDICQRGTSLTIQCQVDSQVTMMFWYRQQPGQSLTLIATANQGSEATYESGFVIDKFPISRPNLTFSTLTVSNMSPEDSSIYLCSVHQDRGTEAFFGQGTRLTVV.